A single sample gave rise to the 19 T cell receptor beta chains below, sequenced in a study of cytomegalovirus exposure and HLA in healthy donors. 60 Vbeta and 13 Jbeta primers were used in PCR. Assay used: immunoSEQ multiplex PCR; TCRdb lists only in-frame clones, some missing. The data hold 150,000 or so clones, with roughly 82% observed a single time. Sequencing was done on a sample of PBMCs. Source of these receptors: a man between 18 and 35 years old in good health and CMV-seropositive.

CDR3 sequence reads: CASSFQGPGDTQYF. CDR3 DNA: TGTGCCAGCAGCTTCCAGGGGCCAGGGGATACGCAGTATTTT. The rearrangement links TRBV7-9 to TRBJ2-3; weak D call: TRBD1 (6 bases). The germline CDR1 and CDR2 sequences are SEHNR and FQNEAQ (reference sequence). V gave up 3 bases and J gave up 6 bases, with 13 bases separating them. This CDR3 comprises 14 residues.

This chain connects TRBV19 to TRBJ2-3; tentatively, D is TRBD1 (6 bases). The CDR3 spans 15 residues. Trimming stripped 7 bases from V and 4 bases from J, with 18 bases between. The germline gives CDR1 LNHDA, CDR2 SQIVND (reference sequence). The CDR3 loop is CASTYRQDGADTQYF. In DNA, the CDR3 is TGTGCCAGTACCTATCGACAGGACGGGGCAGATACGCAGTATTTT.

The J gene is TRBJ2-7, the V gene TRBV7-9; 7 nucleotides align to TRBD1. CDR1 SEHNR and CDR2 FQNEAQ come from the germline V gene (reference sequence). Germline trimming cut 4 bases from V and 3 bases from J; bases unmatched to any gene: 3. The CDR3 is made up of 13 amino acids. The CDR3 here is CASSSGTDYEQYF. The CDR3, as DNA: TGTGCCAGCAGCTCCGGGACAGACTACGAGCAGTACTTC. Together with reference TRBV7-9 and TRBJ2-7, the CDR3 gives the full variable domain: DTGVSQNPRHKITKRGQNVTFRCDPISEHNRLYWYRQTLGQGPEFLTYFQNEAQLEKSRLLSDRFSAERPKGSFSTLEIQRTEQGDSAMYLCASSSGTDYEQYFGPGTRLTVT.

The chain uses TRBV6-5 and TRBJ1-2, with 9 positions matching TRBD1. With V trimmed by 6 bases and J by 9 bases, 14 bases remained unmatched. Per germline, CDR1 MNHEY and CDR2 SVGAGI. The CDR3 totals 15 residues. The CDR3 DNA reads as TGTGCCAGCAGAACCACCGGGACAGGGAAGGATAGCTACACCTTC. This encodes CASRTTGTGKDSYTF.

The rearrangement uses TRBV10-2 and TRBJ2-7; 10 bases line up with TRBD1. CDR3 size: 14 residues. With V trimmed by 7 bases and J by 5 bases, 8 bases remained unmatched. Germline CDR1 is WSHSY and CDR2 is SAAADI. The CDR3 region has the DNA TGCGCCAGCAAGAGACAGGGGGCTAACGACGAGCAGTACTTC. It encodes CASKRQGANDEQYF.

The V call is TRBV6-1, the J call TRBJ2-1, with TRBD2 identical over 8 bases. Looked up from germline, CDR1 is MNHNS and CDR2 is SASEGT. This CDR3 is built from 14 residues. The V and J ends lost 6 bases and 6 bases, in that order; junction bases with no gene match: 7. CDR3 in DNA: TGTGCCAGCAGCGGGGGGGACACAGTCAATGAGCAGTTCTTC. This encodes CASSGGDTVNEQFF.

This clone came up once. V and J are TRBV7-8 and TRBJ2-4; 9 bases are a match to TRBD2. CDR1 is SGHVS, CDR2 FQNEAQ, per germline. The junction had 18 bases not matched to a gene; V was cut back by 5 bases and J by 1 base. The CDR3 spans 20 residues. In nucleotides, the CDR3 is TGTGCCAGCAGCCCCCAGGGCGGCGGGAGGGCCGAGAAGGCCAAAAACATTCAGTACTTC. It yields the protein CASSPQGGGRAEKAKNIQYF.

The chain links TRBV19 to TRBJ2-1; 12 bases are a match to TRBD2. This CDR3 region has 18 residues. Germline lookup yields CDR1 LNHDA and CDR2 SQIVND (reference sequence). The trim removed 6 bases at V and 1 base at J, leaving 10 bases unmatched. The CDR3: CASSPTSGRGFSYNEQFF. The CDR3 bases are TGTGCCAGTAGCCCGACTAGCGGGAGAGGTTTTTCCTACAATGAGCAGTTCTTC.

The chain recombines TRBV9 with TRBJ2-3, with TRBD2 matching 7 bases. V lost 4 bases and J lost 4; bases outside the gene matches: 15. Germline V gene data show CDR1 as SGDLS and CDR2 as YYNGEE. The CDR3 extends over 17 amino acids. The CDR3 DNA reads TGTGCCAGCAGCCCTAATTGGGCGGGAGCAGGCGCAGATACGCAGTATTTT. This gives the protein CASSPNWAGAGADTQYF.

This chain uses TRBV5-1 with TRBJ1-1; tentatively, D is TRBD1 (5 bases). The germline V gene has CDR1 SGHRS and CDR2 YFSETQ. This CDR3 comprises 11 residues. Trimming removed 7 bases from V and 11 bases from J, with 15 bases in between. DNA for the CDR3: TGCGCCAGCTCCCTGGGCGGGGCCGCTTTCTTT. Translated: CASSLGGAAFF.

This clone was observed a few times. This chain's CDR3 is CASSDPGTGSYTF. The CDR3 bases are TGCGCCAGCAGTGACCCCGGGACAGGGAGCTACACCTTC. The chain recombines TRBV10-1 with TRBJ1-2; 9 bases map to TRBD1. The CDR3 spans 13 residues. The junction had 5 bases not matched to a gene; V was cut back by 3 bases and J by 9 bases. In germline, CDR1 is WNHNN, CDR2 SYGVQD (reference sequence).

The chain has TRBV5-1 and TRBJ2-7, with D perhaps matching TRBD2 (6 bases). CDR1 is SGHRS, CDR2 YFSETQ, per germline. This CDR3 is 11 amino acids long. V was shortened by 4 bases and J by 10 bases, with 12 bases between the two germline ends. The CDR3 reads CASSGGSEQYF. The CDR3 DNA follows: TGCGCCAGCAGCGGAGGGAGTGAACAGTACTTC.

The chain has TRBV6-1 and TRBJ1-1; D gene unclear. Trimming cost V 6 bases and J 0 bases, with 5 bases left between them. The CDR3 consists of 12 residues. The germline CDR1 and CDR2 sequences are MNHNS and SASEGT. The CDR3 loop reads CASRFMNTEAFF. The CDR3 DNA reads TGTGCCAGCAGATTCATGAACACTGAAGCTTTCTTT.

A remark on this clone: The same CDR3 also results from other DNA sequences found in this sample. This chain uses TRBV10-2 with TRBJ2-1; perhaps TRBD2 as D (6 bases). This CDR3 is built from 17 residues. Germline V CDR1 and CDR2: WSHSY, SAAADI. V lost 2 bases and J lost 2, with 16 bases in between. CDR3 coding DNA: TGCGCCAGCAGTGAGAGTCCCGTAGCGGATGCCTACAATGAGCAGTTCTTC. It yields the protein CASSESPVADAYNEQFF.

This chain links TRBV19 with TRBJ2-7, with 13 bases identical to TRBD2. The J segment lost 2 bases and the V segment lost 5 bases, leaving 3 bases of the junction unmatched. Germline V gene lookup returns CDR1 LNHDA and CDR2 SQIVND (reference sequence). This CDR3 contains 15 residues. This chain's CDR3 is CASSVGTSGTYEQYF. Here the CDR3 DNA reads TGTGCCAGTAGTGTCGGGACTAGCGGGACCTACGAGCAGTACTTC.

The chain carries TRBV21-1 and TRBJ2-7; the table calls TRBD2, which could not be checked here. TRBV21-1 is listed as a pseudogene. This CDR3 has 18 residues. CDR3 loop: CASSKDSIQRTAACEQYF. CDR3 nucleotides: TGTGCCAGCAGCAAAGACTCTATCCAGCGGACCGCGGCCTGTGAGCAGTACTTC.

The chain employs TRBV2 and TRBJ2-7; the D gene is possibly TRBD2 (6 bases). CDR1 is SNHLY, CDR2 FYNNEI, per germline. The CDR3 has 13 amino acids. Trimming pared 4 bases from V and 6 bases from J, leaving 13 bases between. CDR3 sequence: CASSGSGASEQYF. Written as DNA, the CDR3 is TGTGCCAGCAGTGGTAGCGGCGCGAGCGAGCAGTACTTC.

In the case of this clone: Other nucleotide sequences from this sample produce the same CDR3. The chain is built from TRBV15 and TRBJ2-2, with a possible D match to TRBD2 (6 bases). The ends were cut back, 0 bases at V and 3 bases at J, with 8 bases in the middle. The CDR3 is 15 amino acids. The germline V gene encodes CDR1 LNHNV and CDR2 YYDKDF (reference sequence). The CDR3 is CATSRDRGDTGELFF. CDR3 sequence (DNA): TGTGCCACCAGCAGAGATCGCGGGGACACCGGGGAGCTGTTTTTT.

This clone was observed many times. This sequence joins TRBV29-1 and TRBJ2-5; D possibly corresponds to TRBD2 (5 bases). The V end was cut by 6 bases, the J end by 6 bases, with 8 bases between. The V gene's germline CDR1 is SQVTM and CDR2 ANQGSEA. The CDR3 is made up of 10 amino acids. In nucleotides, the CDR3 is TGCAGCGTGGAGGTGCAGACCCAGTACTTC. Residues: CSVEVQTQYF.